One sample yielded the 11 T cell receptor beta chains listed below, sequenced in a study of T cells in Graves' hyperthyroidism and ophthalmopathy. RNA transcripts were the template for amplifying TCR beta CDR3 regions. Carried out on the TCR CDR3, a first-round RT-PCR used the HTBI primer set. TCRdb itself ran the multiplex PCR reads through MiXCR, one entry per CDR3 protein. Of 650,000 to 800,000 distinct CDR3 sequences in the sample, just under 45% were seen once. The source material was peripheral blood or thyroid tissue (not recorded which). Receptors originate from an adult man with Graves' disease, either hyperthyroidism or ophthalmopathy (not recorded which).

The gene calls are TRBV12-3 or TRBV12-4 and TRBJ1-3, with no clear D. CDR3 length equals 16 residues. Trimming removed 8 bases from V and 0 bases from J, with 17 bases in between. This chain's CDR3 is CASVLPHHYSGNTIYF. CDR3 nucleotide sequence: TGTGCCAGCGTCCTTCCCCACCACTACTCTGGAAACACCATATATTTT.

The chain carries TRBV20-1 and TRBJ1-2, with D possibly being TRBD1 (5 bases). This CDR3 is 13 amino acids long. Trimming removed 4 bases at V and 2 bases at J, with 11 bases between. Germline-derived CDR1 and CDR2 are DFQATT and SNEGSKA (reference sequence). The CDR3 nucleotides read TGCAGTGCTATGGGGACGGTCAACTATGGCTACACCTTC. Protein sequence: CSAMGTVNYGYTF.

This clonotype occurred many times. V gene TRBV10-3 combines with J gene TRBJ2-2; no firm D call. V lost 8 bases and J lost 2, with 9 bases in between. CDR3 length: 13 residues. Germline values: CDR1 ENHRY, CDR2 SYGVKD. The CDR3 protein is CAIETPNTGELFF. The CDR3, as DNA: TGTGCCATCGAGACACCTAACACCGGGGAGCTGTTTTTT.

The chain carries TRBV29-1 and TRBJ2-7, with 8 bases matching TRBD1. The V segment lost 7 bases and the J segment 6 bases; nucleotides outside the gene matches: 2. Per germline, CDR1 SQVTM and CDR2 ANQGSEA. The CDR3 is 10 amino acids. The CDR3 sequence is CSGDRGEQYF. CDR3 DNA sequence: TGCAGCGGAGACAGGGGCGAGCAGTACTTC.

This sequence joins TRBV19 and TRBJ1-3; tentatively, D is TRBD1 (5 bases). The CDR3 totals 15 residues. Trimming left V 3 bases short and J 0 bases short, with 9 bases between. The V gene's germline CDR1 is LNHDA and CDR2 SQIVND (reference sequence). This CDR3 is CASSIGTFSGNTIYF. The CDR3 bases are TGTGCCAGTAGTATCGGGACCTTCTCTGGAAACACCATATATTTT.

The genes are TRBV29-1 and TRBJ1-4; 8 bases are shared with TRBD1. V shed 6 bases, J shed 7 bases, and the junction held 7 bases outside the gene matches. The CDR3 has 13 residues. Germline V gene data show CDR1 as SQVTM and CDR2 as ANQGSEA. The CDR3, as DNA: TGCAGCGTGGCAGGGGGCGGGATTGAAAAACTGTTTTTT. Translating gives CSVAGGGIEKLFF.

The rearrangement links TRBV2 to TRBJ2-5; D possibly corresponds to TRBD2 (5 bases). The CDR3 runs 14 residues. The germline V gene has CDR1 SNHLY and CDR2 FYNNEI. The V and J ends lost 2 bases and 5 bases respectively, with 12 bases between them. CDR3 coding DNA: TGTGCCAGCAGTGAACTTCGAGCGGTGGAGACCCAGTACTTC. Translated, it gives CASSELRAVETQYF.

Concerning this clonotype itself: This may stem from a read error, because a much larger clone lies one nucleotide away. V is TRBV25-1 and J is TRBJ1-1, with a possible D match to TRBD1 (5 bases). Germline CDR1 reads MGHDK; CDR2 reads SYGVNS. The CDR3 has 16 amino acids. The V gene lost 6 bases and the J gene lost 5 bases, with 22 bases spanning the gap. The CDR3 here is CASSPPREGRGTEAFF. The CDR3, as DNA: TGTGCCAGCAGCCCCCCTAGGGAGGGGAGAGGGACTGAAGCTTTCTTT.

This clonotype was seen ten or more times. V usage is TRBV10-3 and J usage is TRBJ1-4; tentatively, D is TRBD1 (6 bases). Trimming pared 3 bases from V and 3 bases from J, leaving 14 bases between. The CDR3 loop spans 16 amino acids. The germline V gene encodes CDR1 ENHRY and CDR2 SYGVKD. This CDR3 reads CAISDETAGANEKLFF. CDR3 nucleotide sequence: TGTGCCATCAGTGACGAGACGGCAGGGGCTAATGAAAAACTGTTTTTT.

The sample holds many counts of this clonotype. V gene TRBV7-9 combines with J gene TRBJ1-4; D unclear. There are 15 residues in the CDR3. Germline CDR1 and CDR2: SEHNR and FQNEAQ (reference sequence). Between the trimmed V and J ends, which lost 5 bases and 3 bases, there was a span of 13 bases. The CDR3 spells CASSLGPQANEKLFF. In DNA form, the CDR3 reads TGTGCCAGCAGCCTCGGTCCCCAGGCTAATGAAAAACTGTTTTTT. Combining the CDR3 with reference TRBV7-9 and TRBJ1-4 gives the whole variable domain DTGVSQNPRHKITKRGQNVTFRCDPISEHNRLYWYRQTLGQGPEFLTYFQNEAQLEKSRLLSDRFSAERPKGSFSTLEIQRTEQGDSAMYLCASSLGPQANEKLFFGSGTQLSVL.

Notes on this clonotype: Possible read error: a much larger clone is one base away. V and J are TRBV20-1 and TRBJ2-7; D tentatively fits TRBD1 or TRBD2 (6 bases each). The CDR3 is 13 amino acids. Trimming left V 2 bases short and J 2 bases short, with 10 bases between. CDR1 and CDR2 (germline): DFQATT, SNEGSKA (reference sequence). This chain's CDR3 is CSARRGPTYEQYF. CDR3 DNA sequence: TGCAGTGCTAGACGGGGGCCGACCTACGAGCAGTACTTC.